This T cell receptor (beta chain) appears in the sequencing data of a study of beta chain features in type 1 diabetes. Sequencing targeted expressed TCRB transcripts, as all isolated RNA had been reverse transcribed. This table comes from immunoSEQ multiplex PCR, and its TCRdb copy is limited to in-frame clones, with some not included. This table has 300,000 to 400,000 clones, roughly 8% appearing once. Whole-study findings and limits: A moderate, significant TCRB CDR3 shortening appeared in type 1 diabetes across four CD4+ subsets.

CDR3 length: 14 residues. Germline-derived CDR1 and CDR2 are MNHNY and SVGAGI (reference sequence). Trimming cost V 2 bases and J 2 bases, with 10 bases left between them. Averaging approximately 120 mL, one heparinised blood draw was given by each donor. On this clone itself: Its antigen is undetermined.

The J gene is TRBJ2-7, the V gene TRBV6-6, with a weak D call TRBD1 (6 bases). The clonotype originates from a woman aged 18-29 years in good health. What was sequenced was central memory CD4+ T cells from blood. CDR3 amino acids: CASSYQGTTYEQYF. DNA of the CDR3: TGTGCCAGCAGTTACCAGGGGACAACCTACGAGCAGTACTTC.